This TCR beta chain is drawn from a study of blood T cell repertoires in COVID-19. Only in-frame clones appear in the TCRdb table, and some are missing; sequencing was by immunoSEQ multiplex PCR. This sample carries around 250,000 clones, about 82% of them seen once, and the ten largest clones take 9.1%. Germline loops: CDR1 ENHRY, CDR2 SYGVKD. Trimming cost V 7 bases and J 2 bases, with 16 bases left between them. This CDR3 contains 15 residues. Each participant's cohort was designated according to participant-reported clinical history. This clonotype was sampled from a woman between 50 and 59 years old with acute COVID-19. The rearrangement links TRBV10-3 to TRBJ2-3; a weak D match, TRBD2 (6 bases). Sequencing used PBMCs or T cells enriched from blood (not recorded which). The CDR3 DNA follows: TGTGCCATCACTAGAGCGGGTCCAACCACAGATACGCAGTATTTT. Translating it yields CAITRAGPTTDTQYF.